This TCR beta chain originates from a study of response to subunit inactivated influenza vaccine. Study-level results: The study's authors posited that every seasonal influenza vaccination enlists few new T cells.

TCRdb reanalysed the RT-PCR reads using MiXCR and keeps one entry per CDR3 protein. The sample lists hundreds of thousands of distinct CDR3 sequences, approximately 14% seen once, with 5.5% to 8% in the top ten. V dropped 3 bases and J dropped 0 bases, with 9 bases sitting between them. Germline V CDR1 and CDR2: DFQATT, SNEGSKA (reference sequence). The CDR3 covers 14 residues. This clonotype was found a few times. Its antigen is not identified. The sequencing here drew on PBMCs from blood, taken around two weeks before vaccination. V usage is TRBV20-1 and J usage is TRBJ1-3; D gene unclear. The clonotype comes from a man in his fifties or sixties who received an inactivated influenza vaccine. The CDR3 bases are TGCAGTGCTAGGGACCGAGTCTCTGGAAACACCATATATTTT. It translates to CSARDRVSGNTIYF.